The 17 T cell receptor beta chains presented below share a single source sample, sequenced in a study of cytomegalovirus exposure and HLA in healthy donors. The primer mix had 60 Vbeta and 13 Jbeta primers. Here immunoSEQ multiplex PCR was the method, and the copy in TCRdb shows in-frame clones only, minus some. This specimen shows approximately 38,000 clones; the ten leading clones hold 7% to 9.5%. The sequencing input was PBMCs. The receptors derive from a middle-aged man in good health and CMV-seropositive.

The chain has TRBV6-5 and TRBJ1-1; D remains unclear. This CDR3 comprises 16 residues. The ends were cut back, 0 bases at V and 9 bases at J, with 20 bases in the middle. Germline V gene data show CDR1 as MNHEY and CDR2 as SVGAGI. The chain's CDR3 is CASSYSGVGVSRQAFF. CDR3 bases: TGTGCCAGCAGTTACTCGGGAGTGGGAGTGAGTAGGCAAGCTTTCTTT.

This sequence joins TRBV11-3 and TRBJ1-2; D gene ambiguous. Germline assignment: CDR1 SGHNT and CDR2 YENEEA. The CDR3 is 13 amino acids. V was clipped by 4 bases and J by 7 bases, with 13 bases between them. CDR3: CASSWAEGRGYTF. The CDR3 nucleotides are TGTGCCAGCAGCTGGGCGGAGGGTCGTGGCTACACCTTC.

The chain is built from TRBV30 and TRBJ1-5, with 9 bases matching TRBD1. This CDR3 has 14 amino acids. The junction had 3 bases not matched to a gene; V was cut back by 3 bases and J by 3 bases. Germline assignment: CDR1 GTSNPN and CDR2 SVGIG (reference sequence). CDR3 nucleotide sequence: TGTGCCTGGAGAGGACAGGGGCCCAATCAGCCCCAGCATTTT. This sequence encodes CAWRGQGPNQPQHF.

This sequence joins TRBV19 and TRBJ2-7; D might be TRBD1 (5 bases). Germline V gives CDR1 LNHDA, CDR2 SQIVND (reference sequence). This CDR3 region has 13 residues. V was pared by 1 base and J by 2 bases, with 6 bases between. The CDR3 here is CASSIAQAYEQYF. CDR3 DNA: TGTGCCAGTAGTATAGCACAGGCCTACGAGCAGTACTTC.

The J gene is TRBJ2-7, the V gene TRBV4-1, with 8 bases fitting TRBD2. The V gene end was trimmed by 0 bases and the J gene end by 7 bases; junction bases not matched to a gene: 14. Germline values: CDR1 MGHRA, CDR2 YSYEKL. The CDR3 has 17 amino acids. CDR3 nucleotides: TGCGCCAGCAGCCAAGAAATTTTGAGCGGGAGATCTGAAGAGCAGTACTTC. It yields the protein CASSQEILSGRSEEQYF.

V gene TRBV7-2 combines with J gene TRBJ2-1, with D possibly matching TRBD1 (5 bases). Per the germline V gene, CDR1 is SGHTA and CDR2 is FQGNSA. The V and J ends lost 7 bases and 9 bases respectively, with 10 bases between them. The CDR3 loop spans 11 amino acids. In DNA, the CDR3 is TGTGCCAGCACTCGGCAGGGTGAGCAGTTCTTC. Protein product: CASTRQGEQFF.

This chain uses TRBV23-1 with TRBJ2-4, with D unclear. TRBV23-1 is an ORF; its function is uncertain. The ends were cut back, 6 bases at V and 0 bases at J, with 12 bases in the middle. This CDR3 has 15 residues. CDR3 nucleotide sequence: TGCGCCAGCAGGGCCCAGTCTCTAGCCAAAAACATTCAGTACTTC. This translates into CASRAQSLAKNIQYF.

The genes are TRBV5-1 and TRBJ2-1, with TRBD1 matching 8 bases. CDR1 and CDR2 from the germline V gene are SGHRS and YFSETQ. The CDR3 is 15 residues long. V was clipped by 0 bases and J by 2 bases; unmatched bases: 1. CDR3 amino acids: CASSLGQGTYNEQFF. DNA of the CDR3: TGCGCCAGCAGCTTGGGACAGGGGACCTACAATGAGCAGTTCTTC.

The chain uses TRBV2 and TRBJ2-2; TRBD2 matches at 9 bases. This CDR3 region has 13 residues. Germline CDR1 and CDR2: SNHLY and FYNNEI. J was trimmed by 7 bases and V by 7 bases; bases with no gene match: 4. This CDR3 reads CASKREVGGELFF. The CDR3 DNA reads TGTGCCAGCAAGCGGGAGGTCGGCGGGGAGCTGTTTTTT. The variable domain in full, completed from reference TRBV2 and TRBJ2-2, reads EPEVTQTPSHQVTQMGQEVILRCVPISNHLYFYWYRQILGQKVEFLVSFYNNEISEKSEIFDDQFSVERPDGSNFTLKIRSTKLEDSAMYFCASKREVGGELFFGEGSRLTVL.

The chain is built from TRBV19 and TRBJ1-2; 7 positions match TRBD1. CDR1 LNHDA and CDR2 SQIVND come from the germline V gene (reference sequence). Unmatched junction bases numbered 10, after V lost 4 bases and J lost 8 bases. CDR3 length equals 14 residues. Written as DNA, the CDR3 is TGTGCCAGTAGTAGATGGGACAGCATCGGGGGCTACACCTTC. Encoded protein: CASSRWDSIGGYTF.

V and J are TRBV7-9 and TRBJ2-7; a possible D gene is TRBD2 (6 bases). The CDR3 is 14 residues long. Germline V gene sequence: CDR1 SEHNR, CDR2 FQNEAQ (reference sequence). V was shortened by 1 base and J by 5 bases, with 12 bases between the two germline ends. For the CDR3, the DNA is TGTGCCAGCAGCTTAGAGGCTAGCGTCCACGAGCAGTACTTC. It is translated as CASSLEASVHEQYF.

The rearrangement uses TRBV5-1 and TRBJ2-3; TRBD2 agrees at 7 bases. The germline gives CDR1 SGHRS, CDR2 YFSETQ. J was trimmed by 5 bases and V by 0 bases; bases with no gene match: 9. CDR3 size: 16 residues. CDR3 amino acids: CASSLAGLADLDTQYF. DNA of the CDR3: TGCGCCAGCAGCTTGGCCGGTCTAGCGGATCTAGATACGCAGTATTTT.

J is TRBJ1-1 and V is TRBV6-6; D is possibly TRBD1 (6 bases). The germline V gene encodes CDR1 MNHNY and CDR2 SVGAGI (reference sequence). The CDR3 has 14 amino acids. V dropped 6 bases and J dropped 1 base, with 12 bases sitting between them. CDR3 coding DNA: TGTGCCAGCAGACCCGGACAGACGAACACTGAAGCTTTCTTT. Translated: CASRPGQTNTEAFF.

CDR3 residues: CASSQGSSGNSGANVLTF. CDR3 nucleotide sequence: TGCGCCAGCAGCCAGGGGTCTAGCGGAAACTCTGGGGCCAACGTCCTGACTTTC. This chain connects TRBV4-1 to TRBJ2-6; 7 nucleotides agree with TRBD2. The CDR3 is 18 amino acids. V shed 3 bases and J 0 bases; nucleotides not matched to a gene: 8. Germline assignment: CDR1 MGHRA and CDR2 YSYEKL.

The chain is built from TRBV18 and TRBJ2-5; possible D gene TRBD2, 5 bases. CDR1 is KGHSH, CDR2 LQKENI, per germline. The CDR3 has 14 residues. Between the trimmed V and J ends, which lost 0 bases and 4 bases, there was a span of 9 bases. For the CDR3, the DNA is TGTGCCAGCTCACCACCTAGGACTTCAGAGACCCAGTACTTC. Translating it yields CASSPPRTSETQYF.

The V gene is TRBV11-1, the J gene TRBJ2-7, with D maybe TRBD2 (5 bases). The CDR3 covers 14 residues. Germline CDR1 and CDR2: SGHAT and FQDESV (reference sequence). V dropped 2 bases and J dropped 3 bases, with 11 bases sitting between them. DNA for the CDR3: TGTGCCAGCAGCTTACGAGGGAATCACTACGAGCAGTACTTC. Amino acid sequence: CASSLRGNHYEQYF.

In DNA, the CDR3 is TGTGCCAGCAGCCTCCTAGGGGCAGAATACGAGCAGTACTTC. It is translated as CASSLLGAEYEQYF. The chain links TRBV7-9 to TRBJ2-7; tentative D call: TRBD1 (5 bases). The length of the CDR3 is 14 residues. Germline CDR1 reads SEHNR; CDR2 reads FQNEAQ (reference sequence). Trimming cost V 5 bases and J 4 bases, with 15 bases left between them.